This T cell receptor (beta chain) was sequenced for a study of post-analysis software for immune sequencing data. Across the study: Multiple sclerosis in the patients followed relapsing-remitting, secondary progressive and progressive-relapsing courses.

Study results and caveats: TRBV5-6, TRBV5-1 and TRBV20-1 were among a few TRBV segments more frequent in patients than controls. Versus controls, multiple sclerosis patients showed significantly lower diversity (normalized Chao1).

Concerning this clonotype itself: Its antigen is not identified.

Libraries were made from TCR beta cDNA, and they carried unique molecular identifiers. From 1 to 10 million T cells, roughly 540,000 cDNA molecules were obtained. TCRdb re-called the PCR reads with MiXCR, one entry per CDR3 protein. The repertoire holds 750,000 to 950,000 distinct CDR3 sequences, with about 57% as singletons. The length of the CDR3 is 18 residues. V gave up 2 bases and J gave up 6 bases, with 26 bases separating them. CDR1 and CDR2 from the germline V gene are SGHVS and FNYEAQ. The V call is TRBV7-6, the J call TRBJ2-7; D is possibly TRBD2 (6 bases). The source of this sequence is a girl between 5 and 17 years old with multiple sclerosis. Material for sequencing was blood. The CDR3 DNA follows: TGTGCCAGCAGCTTACAAACACCGACACAGGAGGGGAGGAGCGAGCAGTACTTC. Encoded protein: CASSLQTPTQEGRSEQYF.